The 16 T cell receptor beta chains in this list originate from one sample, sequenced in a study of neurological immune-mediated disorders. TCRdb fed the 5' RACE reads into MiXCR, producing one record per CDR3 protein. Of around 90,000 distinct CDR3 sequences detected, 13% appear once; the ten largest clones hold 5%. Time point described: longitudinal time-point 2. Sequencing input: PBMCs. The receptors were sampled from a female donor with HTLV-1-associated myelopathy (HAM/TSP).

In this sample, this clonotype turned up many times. CDR3 protein: CASSSTQGDYGYTF. CDR3 nucleotide sequence: TGCGCCAGCAGCTCCACCCAGGGAGACTATGGCTACACCTTC. The chain recombines TRBV5-1 with TRBJ1-2; weak D call: TRBD1 (5 bases). The germline V gene encodes CDR1 SGHRS and CDR2 YFSETQ. Trimming cost V 3 bases and J 3 bases, with 12 bases left between them. This CDR3 is built from 14 residues.

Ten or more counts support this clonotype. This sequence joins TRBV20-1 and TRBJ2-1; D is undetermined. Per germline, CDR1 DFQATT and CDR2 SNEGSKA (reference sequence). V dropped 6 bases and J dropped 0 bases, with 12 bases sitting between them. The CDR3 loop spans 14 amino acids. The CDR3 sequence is CSANDGSSYNEQFF. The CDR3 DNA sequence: TGCAGTGCCAACGACGGCAGCTCCTACAATGAGCAGTTCTTC.

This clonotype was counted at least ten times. The CDR3 reads CSARGSGDTGELFF. The CDR3 DNA follows: TGCAGTGCTAGAGGTAGCGGGGACACCGGGGAGCTGTTTTTT. This sequence joins TRBV20-1 and TRBJ2-2, with TRBD2 matching 8 bases. V was clipped by 1 base and J by 3 bases; unmatched bases: 1. This CDR3 spans 14 amino acids. From germline, CDR1 is DFQATT and CDR2 SNEGSKA (reference sequence).

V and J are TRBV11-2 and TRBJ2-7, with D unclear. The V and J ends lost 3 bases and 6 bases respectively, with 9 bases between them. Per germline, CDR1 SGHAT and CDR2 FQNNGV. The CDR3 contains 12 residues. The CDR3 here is CASSFGFPEQYF. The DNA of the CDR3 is TGTGCCAGCAGCTTTGGGTTCCCCGAGCAGTACTTC.

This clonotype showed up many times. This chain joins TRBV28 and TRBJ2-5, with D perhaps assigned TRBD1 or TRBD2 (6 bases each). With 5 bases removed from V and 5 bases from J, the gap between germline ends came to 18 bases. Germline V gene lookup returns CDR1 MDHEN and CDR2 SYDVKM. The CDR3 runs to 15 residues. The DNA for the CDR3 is TGTGCCAGCAGTGTAGGACGGGGGCTGGGGGAGACCCAGTACTTC. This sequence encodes CASSVGRGLGETQYF. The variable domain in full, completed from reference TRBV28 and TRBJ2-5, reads DVKVTQSSRYLVKRTGEKVFLECVQDMDHENMFWYRQDPGLGLRLIYFSYDVKMKEKGDIPEGYSVSREKKERFSLILESASTNQTSMYLCASSVGRGLGETQYFGPGTRLLVL.

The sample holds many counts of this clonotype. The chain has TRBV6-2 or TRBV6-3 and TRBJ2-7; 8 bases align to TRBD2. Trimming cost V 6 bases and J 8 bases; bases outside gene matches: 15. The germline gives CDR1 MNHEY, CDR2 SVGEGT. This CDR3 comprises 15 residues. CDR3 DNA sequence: TGTGCCAGCAGCCGTGCCGGGACTAGGCCTCTAAAGCAGTACTTC. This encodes CASSRAGTRPLKQYF.

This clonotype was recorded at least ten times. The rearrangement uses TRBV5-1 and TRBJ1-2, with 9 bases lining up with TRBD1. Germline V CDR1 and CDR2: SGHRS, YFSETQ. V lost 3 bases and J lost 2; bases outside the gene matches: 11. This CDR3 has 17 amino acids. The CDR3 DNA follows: TGCGCCAGCAGCTATAATACCGACAGGGGGACCAACTATGGCTACACCTTC. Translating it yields CASSYNTDRGTNYGYTF.

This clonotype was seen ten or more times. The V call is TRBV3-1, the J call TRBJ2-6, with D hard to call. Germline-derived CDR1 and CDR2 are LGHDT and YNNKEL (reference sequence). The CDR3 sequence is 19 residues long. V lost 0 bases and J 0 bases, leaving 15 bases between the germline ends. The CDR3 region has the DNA TGTGCCAGCAGCCAAGATTTGAGGAAACCGAGCTCTGGGGCCAACGTCCTGACTTTC. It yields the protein CASSQDLRKPSSGANVLTF.

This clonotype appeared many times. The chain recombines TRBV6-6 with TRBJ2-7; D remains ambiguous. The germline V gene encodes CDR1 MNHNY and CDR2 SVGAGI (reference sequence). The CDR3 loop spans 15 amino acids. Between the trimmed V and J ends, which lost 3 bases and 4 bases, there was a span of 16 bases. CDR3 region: CASSYSGQNGYEQYF. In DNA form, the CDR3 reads TGTGCCAGCAGTTATTCGGGCCAAAATGGGTACGAGCAGTACTTC.

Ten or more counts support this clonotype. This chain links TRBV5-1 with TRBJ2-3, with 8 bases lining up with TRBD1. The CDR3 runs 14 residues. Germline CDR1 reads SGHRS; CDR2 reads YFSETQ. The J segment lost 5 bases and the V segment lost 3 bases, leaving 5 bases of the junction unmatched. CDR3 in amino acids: CASSYQGAGDTQYF. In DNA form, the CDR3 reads TGCGCCAGCAGCTATCAGGGGGCTGGAGATACGCAGTATTTT.

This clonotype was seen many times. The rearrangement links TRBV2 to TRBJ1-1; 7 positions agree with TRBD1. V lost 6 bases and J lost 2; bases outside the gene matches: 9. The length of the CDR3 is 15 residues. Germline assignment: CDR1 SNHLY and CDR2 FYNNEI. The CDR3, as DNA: TGTGCCAGCAGCGAAACCGGGACAGAAAACACTGAAGCTTTCTTT. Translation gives CASSETGTENTEAFF.

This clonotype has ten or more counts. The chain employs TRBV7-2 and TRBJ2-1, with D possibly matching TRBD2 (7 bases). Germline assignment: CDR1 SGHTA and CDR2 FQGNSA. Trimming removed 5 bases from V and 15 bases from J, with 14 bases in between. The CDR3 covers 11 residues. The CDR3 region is CASSRGGGWFF. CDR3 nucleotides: TGTGCCAGCAGCCGTGGCGGGGGCTGGTTCTTC.

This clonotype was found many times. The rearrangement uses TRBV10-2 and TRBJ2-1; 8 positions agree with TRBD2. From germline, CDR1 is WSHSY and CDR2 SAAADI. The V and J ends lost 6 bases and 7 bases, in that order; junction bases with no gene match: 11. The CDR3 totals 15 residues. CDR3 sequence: CASSQRGPPINEQFF. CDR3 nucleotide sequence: TGCGCCAGCAGCCAGCGGGGGCCCCCTATTAATGAGCAGTTCTTC.

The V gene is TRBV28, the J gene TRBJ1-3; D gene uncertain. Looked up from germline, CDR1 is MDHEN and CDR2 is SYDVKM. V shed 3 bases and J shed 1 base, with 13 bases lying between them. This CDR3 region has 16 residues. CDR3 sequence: CASSLVGRRSGNTIYF. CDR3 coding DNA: TGTGCCAGCAGTTTGGTAGGCCGGAGATCTGGAAACACCATATATTTT.

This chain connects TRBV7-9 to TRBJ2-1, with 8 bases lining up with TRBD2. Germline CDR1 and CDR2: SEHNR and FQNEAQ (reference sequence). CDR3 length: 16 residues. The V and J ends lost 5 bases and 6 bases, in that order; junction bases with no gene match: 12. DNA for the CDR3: TGTGCCAGCAGCCTACGGGAGGGGGGCCTTTCCAATGAGCAGTTCTTC. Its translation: CASSLREGGLSNEQFF. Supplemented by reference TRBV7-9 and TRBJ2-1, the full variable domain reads DTGVSQNPRHKITKRGQNVTFRCDPISEHNRLYWYRQTLGQGPEFLTYFQNEAQLEKSRLLSDRFSAERPKGSFSTLEIQRTEQGDSAMYLCASSLREGGLSNEQFFGPGTRLTVL.

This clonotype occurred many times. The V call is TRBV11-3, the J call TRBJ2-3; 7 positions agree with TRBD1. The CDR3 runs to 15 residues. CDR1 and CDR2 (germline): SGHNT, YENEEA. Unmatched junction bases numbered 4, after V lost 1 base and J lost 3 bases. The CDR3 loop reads CASSLGIRGTDTQYF. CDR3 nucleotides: TGTGCCAGCAGCTTAGGTATCAGGGGGACAGATACGCAGTATTTT.